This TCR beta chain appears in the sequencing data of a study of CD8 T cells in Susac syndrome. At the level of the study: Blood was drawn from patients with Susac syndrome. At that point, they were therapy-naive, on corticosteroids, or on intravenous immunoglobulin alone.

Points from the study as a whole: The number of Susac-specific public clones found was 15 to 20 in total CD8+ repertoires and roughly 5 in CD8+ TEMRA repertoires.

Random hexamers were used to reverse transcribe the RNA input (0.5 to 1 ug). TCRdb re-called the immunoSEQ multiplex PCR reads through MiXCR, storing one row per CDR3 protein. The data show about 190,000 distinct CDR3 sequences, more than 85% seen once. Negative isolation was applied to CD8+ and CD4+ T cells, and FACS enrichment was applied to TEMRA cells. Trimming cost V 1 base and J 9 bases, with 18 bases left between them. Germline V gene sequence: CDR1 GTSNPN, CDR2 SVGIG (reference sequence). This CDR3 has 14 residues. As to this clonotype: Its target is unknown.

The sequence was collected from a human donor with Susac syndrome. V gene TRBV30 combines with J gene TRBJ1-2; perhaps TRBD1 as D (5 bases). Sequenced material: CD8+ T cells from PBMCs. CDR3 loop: CAWSEGHGERSYTF. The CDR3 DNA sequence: TGTGCCTGGAGTGAGGGGCACGGCGAGCGAAGCTACACCTTC.